The 10 T cell receptor beta chains in this list originate from one sample, sequenced in a study of identical twins. Via MiXCR, TCRdb re-called the 5' RACE reads, giving one row per CDR3 protein. The sample carries hundreds of thousands of distinct CDR3 sequences, roughly an eighth recorded once. The same specimen was also included in a second study, on yellow fever vaccine responses in identical twins.

What was sequenced was PBMCs. Source of these receptors: a young woman in good health.

This clonotype was recorded many times. The chain is built from TRBV12-3 or TRBV12-4 and TRBJ1-5, with a tentative D call TRBD1 (6 bases). V was clipped by 3 bases and J by 8 bases, with 11 bases between them. This CDR3 contains 13 residues. CDR3 in amino acids: CASSFGGLEPQHF. CDR3 coding DNA: TGTGCCAGCAGTTTTGGGGGCTTGGAGCCCCAGCATTTT.

The chain combines TRBV7-2 with TRBJ2-3; the D gene is possibly TRBD1 (5 bases). Trimming took off 5 bases at V and 2 bases at J, with 26 bases between the two ends. Per the germline V gene, CDR1 is SGHTA and CDR2 is FQGNSA. This CDR3 spans 19 amino acids. CDR3 sequence (DNA): TGTGCCAGCAGCCCGAGCTTAGATCAAGGGGCCCAGCACACAGATACGCAGTATTTT. Translated: CASSPSLDQGAQHTDTQYF. The full variable domain, with the rest looked up from reference TRBV7-2 and TRBJ2-3, is GAGVSQSPSNKVTEKGKDVELRCDPISGHTALYWYRQSLGQGLEFLIYFQGNSAPDKSGLPSDRFSAERTGGSVSTLTIQRTQQEDSAVYLCASSPSLDQGAQHTDTQYFGPGTRLTVL.

This chain joins TRBV20-1 and TRBJ1-5; possible D gene TRBD1, 5 bases. V lost 0 bases and J lost 1, with 13 bases in between. The length of the CDR3 is 16 residues. Germline CDR1 is DFQATT and CDR2 is SNEGSKA (reference sequence). The DNA for the CDR3 is TGCAGTGCTAGAGATGGCACAGGAGTAAGCAATCAGCCCCAGCATTTT. Amino acids: CSARDGTGVSNQPQHF.

The V gene is TRBV11-3, the J gene TRBJ2-3, with D hard to call. The CDR3 totals 17 residues. CDR1 and CDR2 from the germline V gene are SGHNT and YENEEA. V lost 4 bases and J lost 0, with 17 bases in between. CDR3 protein: CASSSPTGGVSTDTQYF. As DNA, the CDR3 is TGTGCCAGCAGCTCTCCGACTGGCGGCGTCAGCACAGATACGCAGTATTTT.

The V and J genes are TRBV5-6 and TRBJ2-3; unclear D gene. V was trimmed by 0 bases and J by 4 bases, leaving 12 bases between them. In germline, CDR1 is SGHDT, CDR2 YYEEEE. This CDR3 region has 15 residues. CDR3 sequence (DNA): TGTGCCAGCAGCTTGGTGGGCCGTGCGGCAGATACGCAGTATTTT. As protein: CASSLVGRAADTQYF.

This clonotype was found a few times. V usage is TRBV6-1 and J usage is TRBJ2-1, with 7 nucleotides matching TRBD2. V was pared by 6 bases and J by 0 bases, with 5 bases of the junction left unmatched. The CDR3 loop spans 15 amino acids. Germline loops: CDR1 MNHNS, CDR2 SASEGT. The CDR3 reads CASSPGTTSYNEQFF. CDR3 bases: TGTGCCAGCAGCCCCGGGACTACCTCCTACAATGAGCAGTTCTTC.

The chain employs TRBV20-1 and TRBJ1-1; D gene ambiguous. Germline-derived CDR1 and CDR2 are DFQATT and SNEGSKA (reference sequence). Trimming shortened V by 3 bases and J by 2 bases, and 7 bases separated the two germline ends. The CDR3 extends over 12 amino acids. This chain's CDR3 is CSASWVNTEAFF. The CDR3 DNA reads TGCAGTGCTAGTTGGGTCAACACTGAAGCTTTCTTT.

In DNA, the CDR3 is TGTGCCAGCAGACGCACCGGGACAGTACAAGAGACCCAGTACTTC. It encodes CASRRTGTVQETQYF. The chain recombines TRBV12-3 or TRBV12-4 with TRBJ2-5; TRBD1 agrees at 7 bases. The ends lost 6 bases at V and 2 bases at J; junction bases unmatched: 9. This CDR3 contains 15 residues.

This clonotype was seen a handful of times. This rearrangement joins TRBV6-1 to TRBJ1-3; TRBD1 aligns across 8 bases. Germline-derived CDR1 and CDR2 are MNHNS and SASEGT. This CDR3 is built from 16 residues. The ends lost 5 bases at V and 0 bases at J; junction bases unmatched: 6. The chain's CDR3 is CASSPAGQGSGNTIYF. CDR3 bases: TGTGCCAGCAGTCCCGCCGGACAGGGCTCTGGAAACACCATATATTTT.

This clonotype was counted a few times. The V call is TRBV28, the J call TRBJ2-1; 11 bases align to TRBD2. V trimming: 5 bases; J trimming: 0 bases; junction bases outside the gene matches: 6. The CDR3 spans 17 residues. Germline V gene data show CDR1 as MDHEN and CDR2 as SYDVKM. CDR3 coding DNA: TGTGCCAGCAGTACACTAGCGGGAGATGCCTCCTACAATGAGCAGTTCTTC. Protein: CASSTLAGDASYNEQFF. The full variable domain, in which reference TRBV28 and TRBJ2-1 provide the parts outside the CDR3, is DVKVTQSSRYLVKRTGEKVFLECVQDMDHENMFWYRQDPGLGLRLIYFSYDVKMKEKGDIPEGYSVSREKKERFSLILESASTNQTSMYLCASSTLAGDASYNEQFFGPGTRLTVL.